The text below deals with one T cell receptor beta chain. Trimming removed 4 bases from V and 4 bases from J, with 13 bases in between. This CDR3 contains 15 residues. Per germline, CDR1 LGHDT and CDR2 YNNKEL (reference sequence). The data were taken from a study of control samples from healthy donors and cancer patients. The assay was immunoSEQ multiplex PCR, and TCRdb's table has in-frame clones only and misses some. This table holds about 120,000 clones, more than 70% found once. This chain links TRBV3-1 (or the pseudogene TRBV3-2) with TRBJ2-2; a weak D match, TRBD2 (7 bases). This TCR was sampled from a man over 45 in good health. The source material was blood. Written as DNA, the CDR3 is TGTGCCAGCAGCCTGTGGGGGGGGCCCACCGGGGAGCTGTTTTTT. This translates into CASSLWGGPTGELFF.